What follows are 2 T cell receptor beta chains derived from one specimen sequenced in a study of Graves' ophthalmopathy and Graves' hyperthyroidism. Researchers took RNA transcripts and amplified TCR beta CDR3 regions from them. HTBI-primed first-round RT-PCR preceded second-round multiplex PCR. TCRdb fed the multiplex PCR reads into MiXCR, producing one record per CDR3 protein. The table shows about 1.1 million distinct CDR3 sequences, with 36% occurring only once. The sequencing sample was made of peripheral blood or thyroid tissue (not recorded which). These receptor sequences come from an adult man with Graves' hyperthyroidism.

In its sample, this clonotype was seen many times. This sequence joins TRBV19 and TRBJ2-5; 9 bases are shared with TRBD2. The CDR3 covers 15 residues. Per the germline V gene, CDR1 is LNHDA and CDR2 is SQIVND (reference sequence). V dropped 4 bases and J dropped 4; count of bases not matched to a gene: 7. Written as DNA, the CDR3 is TGTGCCAGTAGTACCGTGAGCGGGAGGTCAGAGACCCAGTACTTC. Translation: CASSTVSGRSETQYF.

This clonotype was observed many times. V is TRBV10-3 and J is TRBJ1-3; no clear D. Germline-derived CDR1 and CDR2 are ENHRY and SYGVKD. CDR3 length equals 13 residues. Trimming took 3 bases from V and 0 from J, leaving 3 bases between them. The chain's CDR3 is CAISDSSGNTIYF. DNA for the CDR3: TGTGCCATCAGTGACAGCTCTGGAAACACCATATATTTT.